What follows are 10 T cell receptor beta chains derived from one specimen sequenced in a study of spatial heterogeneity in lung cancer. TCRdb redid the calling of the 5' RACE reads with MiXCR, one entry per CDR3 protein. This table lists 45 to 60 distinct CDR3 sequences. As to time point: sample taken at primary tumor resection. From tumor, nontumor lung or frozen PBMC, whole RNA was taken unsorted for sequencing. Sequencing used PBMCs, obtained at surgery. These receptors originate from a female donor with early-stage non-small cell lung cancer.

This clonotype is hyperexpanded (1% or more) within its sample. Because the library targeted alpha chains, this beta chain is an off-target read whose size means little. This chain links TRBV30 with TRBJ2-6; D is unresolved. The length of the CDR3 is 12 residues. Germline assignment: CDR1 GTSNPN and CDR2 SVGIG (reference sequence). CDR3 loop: CAENSGANVLTF. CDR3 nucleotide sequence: TGTGCTGAGAACTCTGGGGCCAACGTCCTGACTTTC. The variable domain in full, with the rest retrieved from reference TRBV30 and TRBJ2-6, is SQTIHQWPATLVQPVGSPLSLECTVEGTSNPNLYWYRQAAGRGLQLLFYSVGIGQISSEVPQNLSASRPQDRQFILSSKKLLLSDSGFYLCAENSGANVLTFGAGSRLTVL.

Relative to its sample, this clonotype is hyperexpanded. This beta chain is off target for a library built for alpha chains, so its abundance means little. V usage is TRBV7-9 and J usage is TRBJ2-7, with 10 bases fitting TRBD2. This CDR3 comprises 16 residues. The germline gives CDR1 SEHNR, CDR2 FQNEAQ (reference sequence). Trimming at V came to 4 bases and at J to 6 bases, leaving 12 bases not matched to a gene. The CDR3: CASSSPLASGSPEQYF. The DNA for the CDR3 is TGTGCCAGCAGCTCCCCGCTGGCTAGCGGGAGCCCCGAGCAGTACTTC. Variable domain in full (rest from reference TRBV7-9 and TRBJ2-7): DTGVSQNPRHKITKRGQNVTFRCDPISEHNRLYWYRQTLGQGPEFLTYFQNEAQLEKSRLLSDRFSAERPKGSFSTLEIQRTEQGDSAMYLCASSSPLASGSPEQYFGPGTRLTVT.

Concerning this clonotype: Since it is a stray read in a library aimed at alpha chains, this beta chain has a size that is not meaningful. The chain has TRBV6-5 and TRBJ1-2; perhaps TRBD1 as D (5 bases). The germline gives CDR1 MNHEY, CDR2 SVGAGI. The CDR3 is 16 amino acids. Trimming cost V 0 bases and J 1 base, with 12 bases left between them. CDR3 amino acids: CASSYSGGVINYGYTF. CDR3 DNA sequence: TGTGCCAGCAGTTACTCCGGGGGAGTCATTAACTATGGCTACACCTTC.

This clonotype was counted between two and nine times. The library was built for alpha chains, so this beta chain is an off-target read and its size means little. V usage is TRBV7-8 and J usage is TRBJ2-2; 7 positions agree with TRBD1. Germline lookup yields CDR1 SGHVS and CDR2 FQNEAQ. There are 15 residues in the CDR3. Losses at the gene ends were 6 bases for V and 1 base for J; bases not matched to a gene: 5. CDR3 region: CASRYRDRNTGELFF. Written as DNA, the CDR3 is TGTGCCAGCAGGTACCGGGACAGGAACACCGGGGAGCTGTTTTTT.

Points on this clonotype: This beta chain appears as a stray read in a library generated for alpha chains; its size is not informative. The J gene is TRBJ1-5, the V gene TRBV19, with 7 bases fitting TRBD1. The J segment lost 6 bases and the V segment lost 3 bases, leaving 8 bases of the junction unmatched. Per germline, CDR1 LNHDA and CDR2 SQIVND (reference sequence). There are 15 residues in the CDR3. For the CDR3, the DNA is TGTGCCAGTAGTATTACTTCCGACAGGGTTCAGCCCCAGCATTTT. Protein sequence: CASSITSDRVQPQHF.

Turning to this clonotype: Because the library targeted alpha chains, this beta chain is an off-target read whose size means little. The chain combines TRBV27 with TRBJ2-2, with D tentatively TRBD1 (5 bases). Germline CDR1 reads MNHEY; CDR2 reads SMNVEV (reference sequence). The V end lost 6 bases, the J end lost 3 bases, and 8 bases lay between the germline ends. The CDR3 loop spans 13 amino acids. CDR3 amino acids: CASRPGYTGELFF. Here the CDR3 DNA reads TGTGCCAGCAGGCCAGGGTACACCGGGGAGCTGTTTTTT.

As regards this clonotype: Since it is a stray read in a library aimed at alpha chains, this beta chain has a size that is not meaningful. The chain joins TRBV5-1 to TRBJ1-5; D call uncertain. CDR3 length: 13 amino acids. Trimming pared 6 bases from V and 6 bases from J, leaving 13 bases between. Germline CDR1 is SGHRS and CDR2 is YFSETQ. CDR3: CASIVEVGQPQHF. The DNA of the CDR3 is TGCGCCAGCATCGTGGAGGTGGGTCAGCCCCAGCATTTT.

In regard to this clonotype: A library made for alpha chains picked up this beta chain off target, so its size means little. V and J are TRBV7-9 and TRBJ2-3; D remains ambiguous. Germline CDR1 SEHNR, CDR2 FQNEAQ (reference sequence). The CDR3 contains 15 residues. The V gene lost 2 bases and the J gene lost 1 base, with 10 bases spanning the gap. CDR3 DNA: TGTGCCAGCAGCTTAACCGGGCTCCGCACAGATACGCAGTATTTT. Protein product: CASSLTGLRTDTQYF.

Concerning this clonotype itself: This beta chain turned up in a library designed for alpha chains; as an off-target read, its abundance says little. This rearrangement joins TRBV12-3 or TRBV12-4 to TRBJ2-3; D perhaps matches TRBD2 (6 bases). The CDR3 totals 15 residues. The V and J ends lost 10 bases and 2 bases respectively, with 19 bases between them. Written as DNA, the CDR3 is TGTGCCACCTCTCGGGACTCCGGGCCCACAGATACGCAGTATTTT. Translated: CATSRDSGPTDTQYF.

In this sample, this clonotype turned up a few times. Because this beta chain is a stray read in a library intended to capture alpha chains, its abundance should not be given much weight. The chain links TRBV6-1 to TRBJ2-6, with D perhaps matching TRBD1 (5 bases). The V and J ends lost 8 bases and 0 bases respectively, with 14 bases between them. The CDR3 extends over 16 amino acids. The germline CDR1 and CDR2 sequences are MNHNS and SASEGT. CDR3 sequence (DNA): TGTGCCAGCTGGGGCAGCCTGCCCTCTGGGGCCAACGTCCTGACTTTC. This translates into CASWGSLPSGANVLTF.